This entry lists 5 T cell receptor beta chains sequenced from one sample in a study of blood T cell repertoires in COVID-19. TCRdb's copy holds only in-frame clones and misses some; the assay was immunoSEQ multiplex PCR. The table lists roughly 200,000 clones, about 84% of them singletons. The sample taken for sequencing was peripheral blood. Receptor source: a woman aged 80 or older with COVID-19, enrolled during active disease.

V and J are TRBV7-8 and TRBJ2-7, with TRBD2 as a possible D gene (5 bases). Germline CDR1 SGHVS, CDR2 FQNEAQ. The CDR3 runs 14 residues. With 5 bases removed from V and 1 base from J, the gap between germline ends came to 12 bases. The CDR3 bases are TGTGCCAGCAGCCACGTTGGGAGATCCTACGAGCAGTACTTC. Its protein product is CASSHVGRSYEQYF.

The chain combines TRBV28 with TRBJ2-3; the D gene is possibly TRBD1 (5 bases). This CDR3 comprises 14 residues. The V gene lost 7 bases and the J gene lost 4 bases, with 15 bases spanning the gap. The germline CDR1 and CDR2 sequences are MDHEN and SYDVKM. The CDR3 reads CASKEGAPADTQYF. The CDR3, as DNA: TGTGCCAGCAAGGAAGGGGCCCCCGCAGATACGCAGTATTTT. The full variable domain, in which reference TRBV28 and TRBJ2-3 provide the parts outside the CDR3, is DVKVTQSSRYLVKRTGEKVFLECVQDMDHENMFWYRQDPGLGLRLIYFSYDVKMKEKGDIPEGYSVSREKKERFSLILESASTNQTSMYLCASKEGAPADTQYFGPGTRLTVL.

CDR3 bases: TGCGCCAGCAGCTTGCAGGGGAGCTCCTACAATGAGCAGTTCTTC. Its protein is CASSLQGSSYNEQFF. The rearrangement joins TRBV5-1 to TRBJ2-1; D is perhaps TRBD1 (6 bases). The CDR3 contains 15 residues. The germline V and J ends were trimmed by 1 base and 0 bases, with 8 bases remaining between them. CDR1 and CDR2 from the germline V gene are SGHRS and YFSETQ.

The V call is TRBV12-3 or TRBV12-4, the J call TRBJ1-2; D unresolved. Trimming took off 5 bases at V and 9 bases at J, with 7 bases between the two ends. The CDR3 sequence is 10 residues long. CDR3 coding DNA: TGTGCCAGCAGTAACTCGCGCTACACCTTC. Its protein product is CASSNSRYTF.

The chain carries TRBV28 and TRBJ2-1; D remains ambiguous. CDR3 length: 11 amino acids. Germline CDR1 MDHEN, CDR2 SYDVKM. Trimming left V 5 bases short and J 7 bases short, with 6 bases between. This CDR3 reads CASSVRNEQFF. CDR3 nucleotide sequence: TGTGCCAGCAGTGTGCGTAATGAGCAGTTCTTC.